The text below deals with one T cell receptor (beta chain). The data originate from a study of blood T cell repertoires in COVID-19. Overall study: Sites in the United States, Italy and Spain provided acute and convalescent COVID-19 samples. In each case, the material was cDNA or gDNA derived from T cells, B-cell-depleted T cells, or PBMCs.

Methods used by the authors: Nucleated cell number was recorded as an estimate derived from reference gene primer amplification. The data were produced by immunoSEQ multiplex PCR, yet TCRdb's version contains in-frame clones alone and is incomplete. V, J and clone size are taken as reported in that table, and D and trimming were inferred from the DNA itself. In the table there are 98,000 or so clones, approximately 80% of which are singletons. The V end was cut by 8 bases, the J end by 0 bases, with 13 bases between. Germline lookup yields CDR1 MNHEY and CDR2 SMNVEV (reference sequence). The CDR3 covers 14 residues.

The rearrangement links TRBV27 to TRBJ2-5; D ambiguous. The TCR sequence derives from a man aged 60 to 69 with acute or convalescent COVID-19. The sample comprised peripheral blood. The CDR3 spells CASGSIPYQETQYF. For the CDR3, the DNA is TGTGCCAGCGGCAGTATTCCCTACCAAGAGACCCAGTACTTC.